This T cell receptor beta chain was found in a study of blood T cells in healthy people across ages. The CDR3 extends over 13 amino acids. Trimming cost V 3 bases and J 6 bases, with 14 bases left between them. CDR1 and CDR2 from the germline V gene are DFQATT and SNEGSKA (reference sequence). Sample-barcoded 5' priming and a J-beta primer mix drove a second PCR of roughly 7 to 11 cycles. Each sample yielded at least 2.5 million CDR3-containing paired-end reads. TCRdb reanalysed the 5' RACE reads using MiXCR and keeps one entry per CDR3 protein. Of some 900,000 distinct CDR3 sequences in the sample, 40% to 60% are singletons; the top ten hold 10% to 15%.

The sequence came from a man aged 25 to 40 in good health. The sample taken for sequencing was blood. This rearrangement joins TRBV20-1 to TRBJ1-2; D possibly corresponds to TRBD1 (6 bases). The CDR3 nucleotides read TGCAGTGCTAGGAAACAGGCAGGGGATGGCTACACCTTC. It encodes CSARKQAGDGYTF.